The rows below give T cell receptor beta chains drawn from one sample of a study of CD8+ T cells in alopecia areata. The method was immunoSEQ multiplex PCR; TCRdb's version includes in-frame clones alone and lacks a portion of them. The table lists some 200,000 clones, 59% of them singletons. The sequencing used CD4+ T cells sorted from blood, collected at week 0. The receptor set was obtained from a human donor with alopecia areata. CDR3s include the opening cysteine and the closing phenylalanine or tryptophan. Fields, in order: clone size, J gene, D gene, V gene, CDR3 protein, CDR3 DNA. A D gene is named only where the DNA matches it firmly. Expanded clones are given a class, and other clones once, few, many or no size at all.

size: -
J: TRBJ2-7
D: -
V: TRBV4-2
CDR3: CASSHLMGGSSYEQYF
DNA: TGTGCCAGCAGCCATTTGATGGGGGGTAGCTCCTACGAGCAGTACTTC

size: -
J: TRBJ1-1
D: -
V: TRBV4-2
CDR3: CASRTAGGNTEAFF
DNA: TGTGCCAGCAGAACGGCGGGGGGGAACACTGAAGCTTTCTTT

size: -
J: TRBJ1-4
D: -
V: TRBV25-1
CDR3: CASSEPGEKLFF
DNA: TGTGCCAGCAGTGAACCTGGTGAAAAACTGTTTTTT

size: -
J: TRBJ2-3
D: -
V: TRBV20-1
CDR3: CSARPGDTQYF
DNA: TGCAGTGCGCGGCCTGGAGATACGCAGTATTTT

size: -
J: TRBJ2-7
D: -
V: TRBV15
CDR3: CATSREGRQGGEQYF
DNA: TGTGCCACCAGCAGAGAAGGTCGCCAGGGGGGCGAGCAGTACTTC

size: -
J: TRBJ2-2
D: -
V: TRBV29-1
CDR3: CSAHRGTGELFF
DNA: TGCAGCGCCCACCGGGGGACCGGGGAGCTGTTTTTT

size: few
J: TRBJ2-2
D: -
V: TRBV19
CDR3: CASTSRTSPGELFF
DNA: TGTGCCAGTACGTCCCGAACTAGCCCCGGGGAGCTGTTTTTT

size: many
J: TRBJ1-6
D: TRBD1
V: TRBV5-1
CDR3: CASSLRTGNSPLHF
DNA: TGCGCCAGCAGCTTGAGGACAGGGAATTCACCCCTCCACTTT

size: -
J: TRBJ1-2
D: -
V: TRBV2
CDR3: CASSEVSVNYGYTF
DNA: TGTGCCAGCAGTGAAGTCAGTGTAAACTATGGCTACACCTTC

size: once
J: TRBJ2-7
D: TRBD2
V: TRBV14
CDR3: CASSQFGTSGAYEQYF
DNA: TGTGCCAGCAGCCAATTCGGGACTAGCGGGGCATACGAGCAGTACTTC

size: many
J: TRBJ1-5
D: -
V: TRBV28
CDR3: CASSSSETSNQPQHF
DNA: TGTGCCAGCAGTTCGAGCGAAACGAGCAATCAGCCCCAGCATTTT

size: -
J: TRBJ2-5
D: -
V: TRBV5-1
CDR3: CASSPGQQETQYF
DNA: TGCGCCAGCAGCCCCGGACAGCAAGAGACCCAGTACTTC

size: once
J: TRBJ2-5
D: -
V: TRBV30
CDR3: CAWGGRETQYF
DNA: TGTGCCTGGGGGGGGAGGGAGACCCAGTACTTC

size: few
J: TRBJ2-1
D: -
V: TRBV29-1
CDR3: CSVGQQKNNEQFF
DNA: TGCAGCGTCGGACAACAGAAAAACAATGAGCAGTTCTTC

size: -
J: TRBJ1-6
D: TRBD1
V: TRBV5-1
CDR3: CASSLDRGSPLHF
DNA: TGCGCCAGCAGCCTTGACAGGGGATCACCCCTCCACTTT

size: few
J: TRBJ2-7
D: -
V: TRBV29-1
CDR3: CSVVGTYEQYF
DNA: TGCAGCGTTGTTGGGACCTACGAGCAGTACTTC

size: many
J: TRBJ2-1
D: -
V: TRBV4-1
CDR3: CASSQDRAREQFF
DNA: TGCGCCAGCAGCCAAGACCGCGCCCGGGAGCAGTTCTTC

size: few
J: TRBJ2-7
D: -
V: TRBV28
CDR3: CASSSGPPTTYEQYF
DNA: TGTGCCAGCAGTTCTGGTCCTCCCACAACCTACGAGCAGTACTTC

size: once
J: TRBJ1-5
D: -
V: TRBV7-9
CDR3: CASSKETGTLSNQPQHF
DNA: TGTGCCAGCAGCAAGGAGACAGGAACTCTTAGCAATCAGCCCCAGCATTTT

size: -
J: TRBJ2-3
D: -
V: TRBV30
CDR3: CAWSQALRDTQYF
DNA: TGTGCCTGGAGTCAAGCCCTCAGAGATACGCAGTATTTT

size: -
J: TRBJ1-2
D: -
V: TRBV27
CDR3: CASTPQRGDYGYTF
DNA: TGTGCCAGCACCCCGCAGCGGGGGGACTATGGCTACACCTTC

size: many
J: TRBJ2-5
D: -
V: TRBV15
CDR3: CATSRDVETQYF
DNA: TGTGCCACCAGCAGAGATGTAGAGACCCAGTACTTC

size: -
J: TRBJ1-2
D: -
V: TRBV7-9
CDR3: CASSLGTNYGYTF
DNA: TGTGCCAGCAGCTTAGGTACCAACTATGGCTACACCTTC

size: -
J: TRBJ2-2
D: -
V: TRBV9
CDR3: CASSVRVTGELFF
DNA: TGTGCCAGCAGCGTCAGGGTGACCGGGGAGCTGTTTTTT

size: -
J: TRBJ2-3
D: -
V: TRBV30
CDR3: CATQLLGSTDTQYF
DNA: TGTGCCACCCAGCTCCTGGGGAGCACAGATACGCAGTATTTT

size: -
J: TRBJ2-5
D: TRBD2
V: TRBV2
CDR3: CASSAGLAGYQETQYF
DNA: TGTGCCAGCAGCGCAGGACTAGCGGGGTACCAAGAGACCCAGTACTTC

size: -
J: TRBJ2-1
D: -
V: TRBV29-1
CDR3: CSGVGQTHNEQFF
DNA: TGCAGCGGAGTCGGACAGACTCACAATGAGCAGTTCTTC

size: -
J: TRBJ2-3
D: TRBD2
V: TRBV30
CDR3: CAWRPGLAGRTDTQYF
DNA: TGTGCCTGGAGGCCGGGACTAGCGGGGCGCACAGATACGCAGTATTTT

size: -
J: TRBJ2-3
D: -
V: TRBV7-9
CDR3: CASSRVVGGTDTQYF
DNA: TGTGCCAGCAGTCGGGTGGTAGGCGGCACAGATACGCAGTATTTT

size: -
J: TRBJ2-6
D: -
V: TRBV7-9
CDR3: CTHTDTGGSGANVLTF
DNA: TGTACCCATACGGATACCGGGGGCTCTGGGGCCAACGTCCTGACTTTC

size: -
J: TRBJ2-7
D: -
V: TRBV5-1
CDR3: CASRGPSYEQYF
DNA: TGCGCCAGCAGGGGGCCTAGCTACGAGCAGTACTTC

size: -
J: TRBJ1-1
D: TRBD1
V: TRBV29-1
CDR3: CSVRDDREWTEAFF
DNA: TGCAGCGTCAGGGATGACAGGGAGTGGACTGAAGCTTTCTTT

size: -
J: TRBJ1-2
D: -
V: TRBV19
CDR3: CASTRGYGYTF
DNA: TGTGCCAGTACCAGAGGCTATGGCTACACCTTC

size: -
J: TRBJ2-1
D: -
V: TRBV5-1
CDR3: CASSQPRLNSLTAFSYNEQFF
DNA: TGCGCCAGCAGCCAACCACGATTAAACTCTCTGACGGCTTTCTCCTACAATGAGCAGTTCTTC

size: -
J: TRBJ1-5
D: -
V: TRBV2
CDR3: CASRRGNQPQHF
DNA: TGTGCCAGCCGGCGGGGGAATCAGCCCCAGCATTTT

size: few
J: TRBJ2-6
D: -
V: TRBV5-6
CDR3: CASLGLTGANVLTF
DNA: TGTGCCAGCCTCGGGTTGACTGGGGCCAACGTCCTGACTTTC

size: few
J: TRBJ1-1
D: TRBD1
V: TRBV5-6
CDR3: CASSLDEGAAFF
DNA: TGTGCCAGCAGCTTGGATGAGGGGGCAGCTTTCTTT

size: -
J: TRBJ1-2
D: TRBD1
V: TRBV29-1
CDR3: CSVDESGTGNGYTF
DNA: TGCAGCGTTGACGAGTCCGGGACAGGGAATGGCTACACCTTC

size: -
J: TRBJ1-1
D: -
V: TRBV6-5
CDR3: CASSGWEGDTEAFF
DNA: TGTGCCAGCAGCGGGTGGGAGGGGGACACTGAAGCTTTCTTT

size: -
J: TRBJ2-7
D: -
V: TRBV7-8
CDR3: CASSPRSYEQYF
DNA: TGTGCCAGCAGCCCCCGCTCCTACGAGCAGTACTTC

size: -
J: TRBJ2-5
D: TRBD1
V: TRBV27
CDR3: CARQGNQETQYF
DNA: TGTGCCAGACAGGGGAACCAAGAGACCCAGTACTTC

size: -
J: TRBJ2-7
D: -
V: TRBV29-1
CDR3: CSVGGQGSNEQYF
DNA: TGCAGCGTTGGAGGGCAGGGTAGCAACGAGCAGTACTTC

size: -
J: TRBJ1-2
D: -
V: TRBV5-1
CDR3: CASRPGFPDGYTF
DNA: TGCGCCAGCCGACCCGGATTTCCTGATGGCTACACCTTC

size: -
J: TRBJ1-5
D: TRBD1
V: TRBV7-8
CDR3: CASTPEGQGFLNSNQPQHF
DNA: TGTGCCAGCACTCCAGAGGGACAGGGCTTCCTCAATAGCAATCAGCCCCAGCATTTT

size: -
J: TRBJ1-2
D: -
V: TRBV19
CDR3: CASSMTQRNYGYTF
DNA: TGTGCCAGTAGTATGACGCAGAGGAACTATGGCTACACCTTC

size: -
J: TRBJ1-1
D: -
V: TRBV29-1
CDR3: CSVNLVLGGIGAFF
DNA: TGCAGCGTTAATTTAGTTCTTGGAGGAATTGGGGCTTTCTTT

size: -
J: TRBJ2-1
D: -
V: TRBV25-1
CDR3: CASSPLNEQFF
DNA: TGTGCCAGCAGTCCCCTAAATGAGCAGTTCTTC

size: -
J: TRBJ2-5
D: TRBD1
V: TRBV4-1
CDR3: CASSQVVPGQGQETQYF
DNA: TGCGCCAGCAGCCAAGTTGTACCGGGACAGGGTCAAGAGACCCAGTACTTC

size: -
J: TRBJ1-4
D: -
V: TRBV5-1
CDR3: CASRGQPNNEKLFF
DNA: TGCGCCAGCAGGGGACAACCGAATAATGAAAAACTGTTTTTT

size: many
J: TRBJ1-5
D: -
V: TRBV7-9
CDR3: CASSLEVGLIDQPQHF
DNA: TGTGCCAGCAGCTTAGAGGTGGGGCTCATAGATCAGCCCCAGCATTTT

size: few
J: TRBJ1-6
D: TRBD1
V: TRBV19
CDR3: CASSISQGARSPLHF
DNA: TGTGCCAGTAGTATTAGTCAGGGGGCAAGATCACCCCTCCACTTT

size: once
J: TRBJ2-7
D: -
V: TRBV28
CDR3: CASSLQGPYEQYF
DNA: TGTGCCAGCAGTTTGCAGGGCCCCTACGAGCAGTACTTC

size: -
J: TRBJ2-2
D: -
V: TRBV5-1
CDR3: CASSAGNRNTGELFF
DNA: TGCGCCAGCAGCGCAGGCAACAGGAACACCGGGGAGCTGTTTTTT

size: -
J: TRBJ1-4
D: TRBD1
V: TRBV29-1
CDR3: CSVEIPTPGQNEKLFF
DNA: TGCAGCGTTGAAATCCCCACACCGGGACAGAATGAAAAACTGTTTTTT

size: -
J: TRBJ1-2
D: TRBD1
V: TRBV6-5
CDR3: CASSYSRRGRNYGYTF
DNA: TGTGCCAGCAGTTACTCGCGTAGGGGGCGGAACTATGGCTACACCTTC

size: -
J: TRBJ2-3
D: -
V: TRBV29-1
CDR3: CSVRPLLTDTQYF
DNA: TGCAGCGTTAGGCCGCTTTTGACAGATACGCAGTATTTT

size: -
J: TRBJ1-1
D: -
V: TRBV15
CDR3: CATSILQNEAEAFF
DNA: TGTGCCACCAGCATCCTCCAGAATGAAGCTGAAGCTTTCTTT

size: -
J: TRBJ1-1
D: -
V: TRBV29-1
CDR3: CSAPRRKMNTEAFF
DNA: TGCAGCGCCCCGCGCCGGAAGATGAACACTGAAGCTTTCTTT

size: few
J: TRBJ2-3
D: -
V: TRBV12-5
CDR3: CASGLVRRSTDTQYF
DNA: TGTGCTAGTGGTTTGGTACGCAGAAGCACAGATACGCAGTATTTT